Presented here are 8 T cell receptor beta chains from one specimen sequenced in a study of shared clonotypes between healthy human individuals (dated by TCRdb to 2020 to 2021). Library creation used the immunoSEQ multiplex PCR assay. TCRdb holds this immuneACCESS table with in-frame rearrangements only. Some clones are missing; in checked studies, unresolved V genes explain under half, and the rest has no known cause. A total of about 2.1 million clones appear in this sample, about 93% of them only once. In total, the top ten clones hold more than 1.5% of the sample. CD8 naive samples were CD45RO-negative cells positively selected for CCR7, giving a CD45RA+CCR7+ population that excluded TemRA cells. Material: naive CD8+ T cells from PBMCs. According to the study, the label for this sample's cell subset or site signals: CD45RA+CCR7+. Receptors originate from a young man in good health. Some clones in this sample may be carry-over from other donors' samples.

V gene TRBV7-9 combines with J gene TRBJ2-7, with 10 bases fitting TRBD2. Germline V gives CDR1 SEHNR, CDR2 FQNEAQ (reference sequence). The CDR3 loop spans 15 amino acids. The V segment lost 5 bases and the J segment 3 bases; nucleotides outside the gene matches: 7. The CDR3 sequence: CASSTEREGLYEQYF. The CDR3 nucleotides read TGTGCCAGCAGCACCGAGCGGGAGGGCCTCTACGAGCAGTACTTC. The variable domain in full, with the rest retrieved from reference TRBV7-9 and TRBJ2-7, is DTGVSQNPRHKITKRGQNVTFRCDPISEHNRLYWYRQTLGQGPEFLTYFQNEAQLEKSRLLSDRFSAERPKGSFSTLEIQRTEQGDSAMYLCASSTEREGLYEQYFGPGTRLTVT.

V is TRBV19 and J is TRBJ1-1; D gene uncertain. Germline V gene lookup returns CDR1 LNHDA and CDR2 SQIVND (reference sequence). This CDR3 region has 10 residues. V was cut by 9 bases and J by 8 bases, with 10 bases left in between. The CDR3 sequence: CASNDKEAFF. The CDR3 nucleotides are TGTGCCAGCAACGACAAGGAAGCTTTCTTT.

The genes are TRBV29-1 and TRBJ2-2; D may match TRBD1 or TRBD2 (6 bases each). CDR3 length: 17 amino acids. Looked up from germline, CDR1 is SQVTM and CDR2 is ANQGSEA. The ends were cut back, 5 bases at V and 6 bases at J, with 25 bases in the middle. The CDR3 bases are TGCAGCGTTCGACCCTCCGGAACAGGGAGGTCCGCCGGGGAGCTGTTTTTT. Its protein is CSVRPSGTGRSAGELFF.

The chain employs TRBV7-8 and TRBJ2-7; D assignment may be TRBD1 or TRBD2 (6 bases each). Per the germline V gene, CDR1 is SGHVS and CDR2 is FQNEAQ. Trimming removed 5 bases at V and 3 bases at J, with 17 bases between. This CDR3 has 15 residues. CDR3 sequence (DNA): TGTGCCAGCAGCCCAGTAGGGGGGACCCTCTACGAGCAGTACTTC. Translation: CASSPVGGTLYEQYF.

V is TRBV6-6 and J is TRBJ2-3; no reliable D call. The germline V gene has CDR1 MNHNY and CDR2 SVGAGI (reference sequence). Trimming removed 6 bases from V and 2 bases from J, with 9 bases in between. The CDR3 is 13 amino acids. The CDR3 is CASSPRPTDTQYF. DNA for the CDR3: TGTGCCAGCAGCCCCAGACCCACAGATACGCAGTATTTT.

This sequence joins TRBV2 and TRBJ2-7; D call uncertain. Looked up from germline, CDR1 is SNHLY and CDR2 is FYNNEI. Trimming cost V 7 bases and J 6 bases, with 22 bases left between them. The CDR3 runs to 15 residues. This CDR3 is CASNPPGHPPPEQYF. The CDR3 DNA is TGTGCCAGCAATCCGCCGGGCCATCCTCCCCCCGAGCAGTACTTC. The full variable domain, in which reference TRBV2 and TRBJ2-7 provide the parts outside the CDR3, is EPEVTQTPSHQVTQMGQEVILRCVPISNHLYFYWYRQILGQKVEFLVSFYNNEISEKSEIFDDQFSVERPDGSNFTLKIRSTKLEDSAMYFCASNPPGHPPPEQYFGPGTRLTVT.

This clone was detected only once. The V and J genes are TRBV6-5 and TRBJ1-4; D may be TRBD1 (6 bases). The CDR3 is made up of 13 amino acids. The germline CDR1 and CDR2 sequences are MNHEY and SVGAGI. Between the trimmed V and J ends, which lost 0 bases and 10 bases, there was a span of 9 bases. CDR3 DNA sequence: TGTGCCAGCAGTTACTCGACAGGCGGAAAACTGTTTTTT. Translation: CASSYSTGGKLFF.

This clone was seen just once. This CDR3 reads CASTHKTGLGSTDTQYF. CDR3 nucleotide sequence: TGTGCCAGCACTCACAAAACGGGATTGGGTAGCACAGATACGCAGTATTTT. The rearrangement joins TRBV2 to TRBJ2-3, with D perhaps TRBD2 (5 bases). The CDR3 is 17 amino acids. The ends were cut back, 7 bases at V and 0 bases at J, with 20 bases in the middle. Germline values: CDR1 SNHLY, CDR2 FYNNEI.